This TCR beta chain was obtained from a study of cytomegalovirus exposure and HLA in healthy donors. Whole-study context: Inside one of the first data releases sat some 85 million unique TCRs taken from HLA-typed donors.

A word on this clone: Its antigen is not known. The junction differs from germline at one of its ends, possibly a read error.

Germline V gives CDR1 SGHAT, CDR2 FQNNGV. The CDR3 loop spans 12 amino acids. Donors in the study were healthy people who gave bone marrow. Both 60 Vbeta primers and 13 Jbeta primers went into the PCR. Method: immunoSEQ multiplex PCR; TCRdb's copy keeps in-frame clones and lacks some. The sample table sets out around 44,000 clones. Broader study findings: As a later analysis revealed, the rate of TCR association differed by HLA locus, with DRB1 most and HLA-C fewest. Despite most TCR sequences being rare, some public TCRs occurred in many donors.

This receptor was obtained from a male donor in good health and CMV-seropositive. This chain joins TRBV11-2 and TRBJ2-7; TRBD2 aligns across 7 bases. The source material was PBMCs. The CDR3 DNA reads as TGTGCCAGCAGCTTAGGGCGGGTTGCGGGGGACTTC. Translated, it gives CASSLGRVAGDF.